The clone carrying this T cell receptor beta chain was observed a few times. The assay was immunoSEQ multiplex PCR, and TCRdb's table has in-frame clones only and misses some. The table has approximately 470,000 clones, 75% to 90% seen once; the top ten hold 0.7%. This record comes from a study of blood T cell repertoires in COVID-19. Grouping used clinical history reported by participants in a survey and questionnaire. The V gene lost 2 bases and the J gene lost 3 bases, with 13 bases spanning the gap. The CDR3 spans 15 residues. The V gene's germline CDR1 is PRHDT and CDR2 FYEKMQ (reference sequence).

V gene TRBV13 combines with J gene TRBJ1-1, with D tentatively TRBD1 (5 bases). The receptor was isolated from a woman aged 18-30 years who had recovered from COVID-19. Sample: PBMCs or T cells enriched from blood (not recorded which). CDR3 loop: CASSLYWGGDTEAFF. CDR3 DNA sequence: TGTGCCAGCAGCTTATATTGGGGAGGGGACACTGAAGCTTTCTTT.